The 17 T cell receptor beta chains below were found in one sample sequenced in a study of blood T cell repertoires in COVID-19. The data were produced by immunoSEQ multiplex PCR, yet TCRdb's version contains in-frame clones alone and is incomplete. Of about 230,000 clones in the sample, roughly 80% are singletons; the top ten hold 1.8%. The material sequenced was PBMCs or T cells enriched from blood (not recorded which). The receptors come from a man aged 55 to 70 who had recovered from COVID-19.

The chain joins TRBV11-3 to TRBJ1-1; D gene unclear. The V gene's germline CDR1 is SGHNT and CDR2 YENEEA. The V and J ends lost 5 bases and 1 base respectively, with 14 bases between them. This CDR3 is built from 15 residues. CDR3: CASSRPPPGNTEAFF. CDR3 DNA: TGTGCCAGCAGCCGCCCCCCGCCGGGGAACACTGAAGCTTTCTTT.

This chain links TRBV14 with TRBJ1-3, with 10 bases aligning to TRBD1. This CDR3 contains 16 residues. Unmatched junction bases numbered 2, after V lost 2 bases and J lost 1 base. The germline gives CDR1 SGHDN, CDR2 FVKESK. In DNA form, the CDR3 reads TGTGCCAGCAGCCAACGGACAGGGGGATCTGGAAACACCATATATTTT. Its translation: CASSQRTGGSGNTIYF.

This sequence joins TRBV7-6 and TRBJ2-3, with 8 bases aligning to TRBD2. Germline V gene lookup returns CDR1 SGHVS and CDR2 FNYEAQ. There are 17 residues in the CDR3. The V gene end was trimmed by 10 bases and the J gene end by 0 bases; junction bases not matched to a gene: 15. In DNA form, the CDR3 reads TGTGCCACCGCCGGGGGAGGGAGCGGGAGAAGCACAGATACGCAGTATTTT. It yields the protein CATAGGGSGRSTDTQYF.

The chain has TRBV7-8 and TRBJ1-1, with 9 bases that match TRBD1. Germline V lookup: CDR1 SGHVS, CDR2 FQNEAQ. CDR3 length: 14 amino acids. After removal of 2 bases from V and 11 bases from J, the junction contained 9 bases not matched to a gene. CDR3 bases: TGTGCCAGCAGCTTACAACCGACAGGGGGAGATGCTTTCTTT. Its protein is CASSLQPTGGDAFF.

The rearrangement uses TRBV7-3 and TRBJ2-2; D unresolved. CDR3 length: 17 residues. Germline-derived CDR1 and CDR2 are SGHTA and FQGTGA. Trimming removed 4 bases from V and 4 bases from J, with 19 bases in between. The CDR3 nucleotides read TGTGCCAGCAGCTCCCAACCCGTTTCGTACGGCACCGGGGAGCTGTTTTTT. It codes for CASSSQPVSYGTGELFF.

J is TRBJ2-7 and V is TRBV19; the match to TRBD1 covers 10 bases. The V gene end was trimmed by 6 bases and the J gene end by 5 bases; junction bases not matched to a gene: 7. There are 14 residues in the CDR3. Germline V lookup: CDR1 LNHDA, CDR2 SQIVND (reference sequence). The CDR3 loop is CASSEGTGAHEQYF. DNA of the CDR3: TGTGCCAGTAGCGAGGGGACAGGGGCCCACGAGCAGTACTTC.

The chain combines TRBV5-1 with TRBJ2-7; 8 positions agree with TRBD1. The CDR3 is 15 residues long. The germline gives CDR1 SGHRS, CDR2 YFSETQ. The ends lost 2 bases at V and 3 bases at J; junction bases unmatched: 7. This CDR3 reads CASSFDRGDHYEQYF. As DNA, the CDR3 is TGCGCCAGCAGCTTCGACAGGGGTGACCACTACGAGCAGTACTTC.

V is TRBV7-9 and J is TRBJ1-2; TRBD1 agrees at 8 bases. J was trimmed by 10 bases and V by 4 bases; bases with no gene match: 8. CDR3 length equals 13 residues. Germline CDR1 is SEHNR and CDR2 is FQNEAQ (reference sequence). The CDR3, as DNA: TGTGCCAGCAGCTCGACAGACAGGGGAAACTACACCTTC. This sequence encodes CASSSTDRGNYTF.

The count of this clone is one. The chain joins TRBV15 to TRBJ2-1; 9 bases map to TRBD1. Trimming removed 4 bases from V and 8 bases from J; junction bases left unmatched: 9. The CDR3 length is 15 residues. The germline gives CDR1 LNHNV, CDR2 YYDKDF (reference sequence). DNA of the CDR3: TGTGCCACCAGCACCACAGGGGGCGCGAGGGATGAGCAGTTCTTC. Protein product: CATSTTGGARDEQFF.

This clone occurred once. The rearrangement joins TRBV3-1 (or the pseudogene TRBV3-2) to TRBJ2-7; 9 bases agree with TRBD1. Losses at the gene ends were 4 bases for V and 6 bases for J; bases not matched to a gene: 13. The germline gives CDR1 LGHDT, CDR2 YNNKEL (reference sequence). This CDR3 has 16 residues. The CDR3 reads CASSPRGQGMRGEQYF. As DNA, the CDR3 is TGTGCCAGCAGCCCCAGAGGACAGGGGATGCGAGGCGAGCAGTACTTC.

The chain couples TRBV19 to TRBJ1-5; maybe TRBD1 (6 bases). The germline CDR1 and CDR2 sequences are LNHDA and SQIVND (reference sequence). Trimming left V 7 bases short and J 4 bases short, with 14 bases between. The CDR3 totals 14 residues. CDR3 sequence (DNA): TGTGCCAGTACACCGGGACACTATAATCAGCCCCAGCATTTT. Translating gives CASTPGHYNQPQHF. Variable domain in full (rest from reference TRBV19 and TRBJ1-5): DGGITQSPKYLFRKEGQNVTLSCEQNLNHDAMYWYRQDPGQGLRLIYYSQIVNDFQKGDIAEGYSVSREKKESFPLTVTSAQKNPTAFYLCASTPGHYNQPQHFGDGTRLSIL.

This chain connects TRBV19 to TRBJ2-1; 8 bases align to TRBD1. Trimming at V came to 5 bases and at J to 9 bases, leaving 6 bases not matched to a gene. This CDR3 has 13 amino acids. Per germline, CDR1 LNHDA and CDR2 SQIVND (reference sequence). CDR3 in amino acids: CASSFQGAVEQFF. CDR3 DNA: TGTGCCAGTAGTTTCCAGGGGGCTGTTGAGCAGTTCTTC.

This chain's CDR3 is CASSVAGQGVVETQYF. In DNA form, the CDR3 reads TGTGCCAGCAGCGTAGCGGGACAGGGGGTTGTGGAGACCCAGTACTTC. This rearrangement joins TRBV9 to TRBJ2-5; TRBD1 agrees at 11 bases. CDR1 and CDR2 (germline): SGDLS, YYNGEE. The trim removed 0 bases at V and 5 bases at J, leaving 6 bases unmatched. The CDR3 has 16 amino acids.

With regard to this clone: The junction shows a germline mismatch at one end, possibly a read error. The chain couples TRBV10-3 to TRBJ1-6, with 8 bases fitting TRBD1. Germline values: CDR1 ENHRY, CDR2 SYGVKD. This CDR3 comprises 16 residues. The CDR3 sequence: CAISAGRTGTNSLLHF. CDR3 DNA sequence: TGTGCCATCAGTGCGGGGAGGACAGGGACTAATTCACTCCTCCACTTT.

This chain links TRBV7-6 with TRBJ2-1; TRBD2 matches 12 bases. J was trimmed by 8 bases and V by 1 base; bases with no gene match: 6. The CDR3 spans 16 residues. Germline CDR1 SGHVS, CDR2 FNYEAQ. The CDR3 loop reads CASSLVGLAGTDEQFF. The CDR3 DNA follows: TGTGCCAGCAGCTTAGTAGGACTAGCGGGGACCGATGAGCAGTTCTTC.

The V gene is TRBV6-5, the J gene TRBJ1-5; TRBD1 matches 7 bases. Germline CDR1 MNHEY, CDR2 SVGAGI. The ends lost 4 bases at V and 3 bases at J; junction bases unmatched: 3. The CDR3 is made up of 14 amino acids. CDR3 in DNA: TGTGCCAGCAGTTTTGACAGGGCCAATCAGCCCCAGCATTTT. Amino acid sequence: CASSFDRANQPQHF.

The chain has TRBV6-5 and TRBJ1-6; D may be TRBD1 (5 bases). The CDR3 is made up of 16 amino acids. Trimming cost V 3 bases and J 7 bases, with 16 bases left between them. Germline loops: CDR1 MNHEY, CDR2 SVGAGI. CDR3 in amino acids: CASSYGFLTANSPLHF. In DNA, the CDR3 is TGTGCCAGCAGTTATGGTTTCTTGACAGCCAATTCACCCCTCCACTTT.